The sequence of this T cell receptor beta chain was determined in a study of response to subunit inactivated influenza vaccine. Overall study results and limits: With each seasonal influenza vaccination, the authors suggested, few new T cells are recruited.

TCRdb processed the RT-PCR reads anew with MiXCR; each CDR3 protein has one entry. In the table there are about 580,000 distinct CDR3 sequences, 12% to 15% of which are singletons. Only a few counts were recorded for this clonotype. The antigen remains undetermined. The CDR3 runs to 15 residues. Looked up from germline, CDR1 is SGDLS and CDR2 is YYNGEE. Trimming took 0 bases from V and 0 from J, leaving 8 bases between them. This specimen was PBMCs from blood, taken about 11 days after vaccination. The source is a man aged 50 or older who received an inactivated influenza vaccine. The J gene is TRBJ2-3, the V gene TRBV9; D call uncertain. The CDR3 loop reads CASSVAGFSTDTQYF. CDR3 coding DNA: TGTGCCAGCAGCGTAGCCGGATTTAGCACAGATACGCAGTATTTT.